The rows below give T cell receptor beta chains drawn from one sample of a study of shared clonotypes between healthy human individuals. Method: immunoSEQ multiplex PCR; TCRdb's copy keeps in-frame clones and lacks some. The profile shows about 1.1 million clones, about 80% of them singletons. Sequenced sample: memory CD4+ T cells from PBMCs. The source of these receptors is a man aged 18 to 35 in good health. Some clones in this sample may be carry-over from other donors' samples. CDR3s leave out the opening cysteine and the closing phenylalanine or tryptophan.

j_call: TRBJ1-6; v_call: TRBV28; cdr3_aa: ASSSQGIRNSPLH
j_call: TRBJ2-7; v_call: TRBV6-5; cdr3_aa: ASSTGTGGYEQY
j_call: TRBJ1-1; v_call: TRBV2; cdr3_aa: ASSVRGRPTEAF
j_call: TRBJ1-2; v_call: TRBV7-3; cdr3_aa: ASSMGQNYGYT
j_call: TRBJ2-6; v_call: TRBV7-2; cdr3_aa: ASSSRGSGANVLT
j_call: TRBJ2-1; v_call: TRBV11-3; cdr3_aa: ASSPSGRGTYNEQF
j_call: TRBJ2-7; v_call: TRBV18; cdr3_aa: ASSPTTAAGEQY
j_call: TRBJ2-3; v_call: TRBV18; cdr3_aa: ASSPLSGSTDTQY
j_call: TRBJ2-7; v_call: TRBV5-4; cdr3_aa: ASSQRDRSSYEQY
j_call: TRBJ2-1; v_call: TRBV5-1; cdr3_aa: ASSLGSWASGSNEQF
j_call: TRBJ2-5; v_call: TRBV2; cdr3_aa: ASTVRETQY
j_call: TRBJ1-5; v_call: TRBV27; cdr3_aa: ASSLMYSNQPQH
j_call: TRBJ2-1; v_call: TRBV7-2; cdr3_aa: ASSPSGRVHEQF
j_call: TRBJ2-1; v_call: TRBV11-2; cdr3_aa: ASSLAQAGSLGNEQF
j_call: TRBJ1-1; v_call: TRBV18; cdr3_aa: ASSPLAVETEAF
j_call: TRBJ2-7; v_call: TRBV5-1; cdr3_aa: ASSLQTATSYEQY
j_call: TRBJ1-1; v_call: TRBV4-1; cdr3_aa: ASRRGLTEAF
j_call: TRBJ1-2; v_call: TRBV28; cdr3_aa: ASSVGDSYLYGYT
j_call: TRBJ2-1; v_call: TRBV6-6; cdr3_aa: ASSYAGAAYNEQF
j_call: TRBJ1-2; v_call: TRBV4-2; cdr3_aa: ASSQGSLGRNYGYT
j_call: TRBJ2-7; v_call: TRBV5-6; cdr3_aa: ASSLGDRVNEQY
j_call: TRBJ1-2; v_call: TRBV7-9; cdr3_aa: ASSRSAGISYGYT
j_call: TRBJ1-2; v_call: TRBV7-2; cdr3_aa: ASSLWSGNYGYT
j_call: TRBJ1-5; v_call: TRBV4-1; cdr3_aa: ASSRGWIDQPQH
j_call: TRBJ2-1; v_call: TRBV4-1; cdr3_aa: ASSQDFALPPNEQF
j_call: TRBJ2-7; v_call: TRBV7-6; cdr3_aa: ASSLWSGQGYEQY
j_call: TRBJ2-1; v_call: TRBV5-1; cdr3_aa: ASSLEVDTEQF
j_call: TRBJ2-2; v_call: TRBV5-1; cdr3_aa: ASRTVVTGELF
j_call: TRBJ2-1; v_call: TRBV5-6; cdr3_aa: ASSSNLGSMPNEQF
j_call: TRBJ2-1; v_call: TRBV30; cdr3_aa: AWRAPYNEQF
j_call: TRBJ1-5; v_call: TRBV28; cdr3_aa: ASSLSPSILDQPQH
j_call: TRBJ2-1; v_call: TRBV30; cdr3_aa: AWSHDNEQF
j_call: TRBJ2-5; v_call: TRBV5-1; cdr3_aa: ASSLGIVAGGEETQY
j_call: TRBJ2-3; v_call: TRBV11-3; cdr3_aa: ASSPDRVTDTQY
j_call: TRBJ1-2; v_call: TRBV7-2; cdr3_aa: ASSRGATRT
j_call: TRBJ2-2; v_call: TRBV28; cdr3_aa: ASTLGYGLAGGLNTGELF
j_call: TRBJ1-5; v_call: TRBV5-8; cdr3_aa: ASSLARRWSNQPQH
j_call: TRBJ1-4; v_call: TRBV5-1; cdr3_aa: ASSLVPGVSEKLF
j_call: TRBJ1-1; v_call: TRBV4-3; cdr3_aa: ASSQDPPGWANTEAF
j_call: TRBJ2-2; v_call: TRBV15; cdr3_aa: ATSRNSGSDTGELF
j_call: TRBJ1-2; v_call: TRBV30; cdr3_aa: AWSGRQGRGYT